These 5 T cell receptor beta chains came from one sample sequenced in a study of neurological immune-mediated disorders. Indicated time point: longitudinal time-point 3. TCRdb re-analysed the 5' RACE reads in MiXCR, keeping a single row per CDR3 protein. This table holds about 81,000 distinct CDR3 sequences, about 4% found once. The sample consisted of PBMCs. These receptors were taken from a woman aged 55-70 years with multiple sclerosis.

This clonotype was counted ten times or more. This chain joins TRBV20-1 and TRBJ1-5; D is perhaps TRBD1 (5 bases). Trimming cost V 5 bases and J 3 bases, with 14 bases left between them. CDR1 DFQATT and CDR2 SNEGSKA come from the germline V gene (reference sequence). The CDR3 covers 14 residues. The CDR3 reads CSALTGGLNQPQHF. CDR3 nucleotides: TGCAGTGCTTTAACGGGGGGTCTCAATCAGCCCCAGCATTTT.

The rearrangement joins TRBV3-1 to TRBJ2-5; the D is unclear. Germline lookup yields CDR1 LGHDT and CDR2 YNNKEL (reference sequence). Trimming shortened V by 2 bases and J by 1 base, and 11 bases separated the two germline ends. The CDR3 totals 15 residues. CDR3 DNA: TGTGCCAGCAGCCAACTCCTTGGCAGCCAAGAGACCCAGTACTTC. Encoded protein: CASSQLLGSQETQYF.

This clonotype has a count of ten or more. The CDR3 loop reads CASSPSWGPKNIQYF. CDR3 bases: TGCGCCAGCAGCCCCAGTTGGGGGCCAAAAAACATTCAGTACTTC. The V and J genes are TRBV5-1 and TRBJ2-4; tentative D call: TRBD1 (6 bases). The germline V and J ends were trimmed by 4 bases and 4 bases, with 15 bases remaining between them. Per the germline V gene, CDR1 is SGHRS and CDR2 is YFSETQ. This CDR3 region has 15 residues.

This clonotype was seen ten or more times. The rearrangement uses TRBV7-6 and TRBJ1-1; TRBD1 aligns across 8 bases. The germline CDR1 and CDR2 sequences are SGHVS and FNYEAQ. The CDR3 runs to 15 residues. Unmatched junction bases numbered 6, after V lost 5 bases and J lost 1 base. The CDR3 nucleotides are TGTGCCAGCAGCAACCCCGGGACAGGGAACACTGAAGCTTTCTTT. This translates into CASSNPGTGNTEAFF.

Ten or more counts support this clonotype. The CDR3 loop is CSAPVGGAPYEQYF. As DNA, the CDR3 is TGCAGTGCTCCTGTCGGGGGTGCCCCCTACGAGCAGTACTTC. The V gene is TRBV20-1, the J gene TRBJ2-7; tentative D call: TRBD2 (6 bases). The CDR3 has 14 amino acids. CDR1 and CDR2 from the germline V gene are DFQATT and SNEGSKA (reference sequence). Trimming removed 5 bases at V and 2 bases at J, with 16 bases between.